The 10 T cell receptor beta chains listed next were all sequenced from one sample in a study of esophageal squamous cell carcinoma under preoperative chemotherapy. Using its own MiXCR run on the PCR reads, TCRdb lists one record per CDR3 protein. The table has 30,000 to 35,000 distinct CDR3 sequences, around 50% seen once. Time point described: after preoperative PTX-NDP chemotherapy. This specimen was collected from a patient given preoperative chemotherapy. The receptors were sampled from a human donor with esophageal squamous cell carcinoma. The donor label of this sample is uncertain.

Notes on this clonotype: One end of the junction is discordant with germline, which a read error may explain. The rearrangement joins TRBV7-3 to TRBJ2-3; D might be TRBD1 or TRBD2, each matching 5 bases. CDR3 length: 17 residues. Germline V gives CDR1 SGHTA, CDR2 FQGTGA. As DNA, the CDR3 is TGTGCCAGCAGCCTCGAACTGGGGCTGGGAGATAAAAACATGCAGTATTTC. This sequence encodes CASSLELGLGDKNMQYF.

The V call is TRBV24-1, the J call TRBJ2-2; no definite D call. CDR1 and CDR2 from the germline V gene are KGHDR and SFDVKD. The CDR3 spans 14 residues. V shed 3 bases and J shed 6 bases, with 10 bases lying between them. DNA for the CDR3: TGTGCCACCAGTGATCTCCTAGACTCCGGGGAGCTGTTTTTT. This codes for CATSDLLDSGELFF.

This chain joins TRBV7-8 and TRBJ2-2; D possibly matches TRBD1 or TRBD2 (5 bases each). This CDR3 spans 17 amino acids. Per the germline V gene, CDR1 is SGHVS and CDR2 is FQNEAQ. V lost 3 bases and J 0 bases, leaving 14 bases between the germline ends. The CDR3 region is CASSFPPGTANTGELFF. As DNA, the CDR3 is TGTGCCAGCAGCTTCCCCCCCGGGACCGCGAACACCGGGGAGCTGTTTTTT.

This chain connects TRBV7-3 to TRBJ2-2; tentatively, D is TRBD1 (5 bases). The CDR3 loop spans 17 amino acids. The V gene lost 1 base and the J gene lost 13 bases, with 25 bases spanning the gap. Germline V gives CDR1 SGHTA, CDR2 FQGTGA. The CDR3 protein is CASSLNPEAADTDALFF. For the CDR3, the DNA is TGTGCCAGCAGCTTAAATCCCGAGGCTGCGGACACAGATGCGCTGTTTTTT.

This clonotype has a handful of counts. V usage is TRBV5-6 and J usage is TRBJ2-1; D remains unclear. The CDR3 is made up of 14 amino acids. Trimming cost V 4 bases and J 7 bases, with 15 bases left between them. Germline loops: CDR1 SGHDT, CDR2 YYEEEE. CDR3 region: CASSPRQTGNEQFF. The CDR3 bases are TGTGCCAGCAGCCCCAGGCAGACCGGGAATGAGCAGTTCTTC.

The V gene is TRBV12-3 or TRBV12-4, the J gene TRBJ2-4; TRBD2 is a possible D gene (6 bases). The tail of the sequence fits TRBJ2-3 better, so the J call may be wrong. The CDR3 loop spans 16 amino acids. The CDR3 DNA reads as TGTCTGAGCCGCGTCACTAGCCTGGGCGCCAAAGACACGCAGTATTTT. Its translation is CLSRVTSLGAKDTQYF.

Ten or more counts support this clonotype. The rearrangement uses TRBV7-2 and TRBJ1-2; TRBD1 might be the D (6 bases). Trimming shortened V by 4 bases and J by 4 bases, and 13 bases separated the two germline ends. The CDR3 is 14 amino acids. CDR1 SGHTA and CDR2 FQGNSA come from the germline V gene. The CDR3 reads CASSSTGHLYGYTF. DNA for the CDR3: TGTGCCAGCAGCTCGACGGGACACCTCTATGGCTACACCTTC.

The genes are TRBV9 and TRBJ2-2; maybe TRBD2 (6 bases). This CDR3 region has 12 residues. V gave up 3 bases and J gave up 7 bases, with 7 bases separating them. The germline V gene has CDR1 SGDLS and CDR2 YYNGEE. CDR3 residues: CASSAAGGELFF. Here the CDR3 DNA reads TGTGCCAGCAGCGCAGCGGGCGGGGAGCTGTTTTTT.

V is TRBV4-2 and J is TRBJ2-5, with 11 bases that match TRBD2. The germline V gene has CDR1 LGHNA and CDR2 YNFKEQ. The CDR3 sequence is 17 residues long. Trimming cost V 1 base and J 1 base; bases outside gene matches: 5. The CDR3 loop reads CASSQGSTSGVQETQYF. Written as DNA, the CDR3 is TGTGCCAGCAGCCAAGGATCGACTAGCGGGGTCCAAGAGACCCAGTACTTC.

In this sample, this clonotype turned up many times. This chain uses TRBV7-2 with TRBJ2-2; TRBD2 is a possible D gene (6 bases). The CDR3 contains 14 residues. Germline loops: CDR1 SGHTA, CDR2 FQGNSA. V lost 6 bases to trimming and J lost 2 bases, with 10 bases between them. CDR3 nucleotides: TGTGCCAGCAGTAGGGACTTTAACACCGGGGAGCTGTTTTTT. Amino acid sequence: CASSRDFNTGELFF.